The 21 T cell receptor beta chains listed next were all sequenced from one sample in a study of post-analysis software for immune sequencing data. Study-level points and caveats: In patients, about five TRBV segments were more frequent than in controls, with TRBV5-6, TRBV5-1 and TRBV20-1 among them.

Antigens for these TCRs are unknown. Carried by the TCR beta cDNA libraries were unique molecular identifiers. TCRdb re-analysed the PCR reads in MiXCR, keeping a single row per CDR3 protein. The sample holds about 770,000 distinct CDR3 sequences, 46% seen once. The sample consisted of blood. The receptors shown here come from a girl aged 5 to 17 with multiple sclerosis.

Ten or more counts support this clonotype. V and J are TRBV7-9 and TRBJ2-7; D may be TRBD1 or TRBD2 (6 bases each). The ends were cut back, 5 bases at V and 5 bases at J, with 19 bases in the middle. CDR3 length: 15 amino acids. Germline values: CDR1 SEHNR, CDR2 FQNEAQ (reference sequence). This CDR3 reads CASSRGGNLLDEQYF. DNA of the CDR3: TGTGCCAGCAGCCGAGGGGGGAATTTACTAGACGAGCAGTACTTC.

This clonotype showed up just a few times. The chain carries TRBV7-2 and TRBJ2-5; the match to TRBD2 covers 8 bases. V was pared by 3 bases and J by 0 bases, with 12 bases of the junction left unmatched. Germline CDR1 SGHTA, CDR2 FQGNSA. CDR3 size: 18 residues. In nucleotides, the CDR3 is TGTGCCAGCAGCTTGAACGGGAGGGGACGGACGTACCAAGAGACCCAGTACTTC. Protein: CASSLNGRGRTYQETQYF.

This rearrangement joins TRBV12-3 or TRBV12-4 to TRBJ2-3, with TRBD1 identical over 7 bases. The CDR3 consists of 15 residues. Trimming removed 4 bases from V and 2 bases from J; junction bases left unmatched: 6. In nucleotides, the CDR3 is TGTGCCAGCAGTTACGACAGGGCCCCCACAGATACGCAGTATTTT. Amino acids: CASSYDRAPTDTQYF.

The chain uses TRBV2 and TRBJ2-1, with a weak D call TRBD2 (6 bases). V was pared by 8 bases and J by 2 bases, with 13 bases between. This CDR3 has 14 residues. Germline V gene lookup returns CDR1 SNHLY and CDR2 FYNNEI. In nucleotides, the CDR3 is TGTGCCAGCCGGGGCGGGGTCGCCTACAATGAGCAGTTCTTC. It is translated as CASRGGVAYNEQFF.

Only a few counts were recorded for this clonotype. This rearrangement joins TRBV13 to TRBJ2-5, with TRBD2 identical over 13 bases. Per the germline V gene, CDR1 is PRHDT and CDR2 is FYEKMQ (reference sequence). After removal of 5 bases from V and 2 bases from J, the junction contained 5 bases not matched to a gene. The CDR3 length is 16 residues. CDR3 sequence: CASSLPGLAGQETQYF. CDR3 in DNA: TGTGCCAGCAGCCTGCCGGGACTAGCGGGGCAAGAGACCCAGTACTTC.

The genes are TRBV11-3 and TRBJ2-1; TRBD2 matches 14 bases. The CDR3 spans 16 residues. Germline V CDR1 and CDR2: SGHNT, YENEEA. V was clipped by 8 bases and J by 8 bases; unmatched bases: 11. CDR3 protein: CASGSGTSGSGDEQFF. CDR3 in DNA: TGTGCCAGCGGCTCGGGGACTAGCGGGAGTGGCGATGAGCAGTTCTTC.

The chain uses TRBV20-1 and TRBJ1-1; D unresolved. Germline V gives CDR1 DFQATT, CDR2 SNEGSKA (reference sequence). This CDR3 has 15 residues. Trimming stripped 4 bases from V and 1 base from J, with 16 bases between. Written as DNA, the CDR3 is TGCAGTGCTATCCTCCTGGCCAGAACGAACACTGAAGCTTTCTTT. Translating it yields CSAILLARTNTEAFF.

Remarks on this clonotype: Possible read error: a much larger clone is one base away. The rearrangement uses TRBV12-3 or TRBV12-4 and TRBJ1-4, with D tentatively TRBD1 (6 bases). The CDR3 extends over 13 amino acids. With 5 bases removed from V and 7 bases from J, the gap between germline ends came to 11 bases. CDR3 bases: TGTGCCAGCAGTAGCCTGACAGGTGAAAAACTGTTTTTT. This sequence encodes CASSSLTGEKLFF.

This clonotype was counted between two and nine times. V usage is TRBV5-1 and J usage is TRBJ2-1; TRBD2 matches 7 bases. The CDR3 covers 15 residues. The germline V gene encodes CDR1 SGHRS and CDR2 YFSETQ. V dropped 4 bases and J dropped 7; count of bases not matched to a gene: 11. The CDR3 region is CASSRWAGDRNEQFF. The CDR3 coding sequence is TGCGCCAGCAGCCGCTGGGCGGGAGACAGAAATGAGCAGTTCTTC. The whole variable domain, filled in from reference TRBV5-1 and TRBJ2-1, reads KAGVTQTPRYLIKTRGQQVTLSCSPISGHRSVSWYQQTPGQGLQFLFEYFSETQRNKGNFPGRFSGRQFSNSRSEMNVSTLELGDSALYLCASSRWAGDRNEQFFGPGTRLTVL.

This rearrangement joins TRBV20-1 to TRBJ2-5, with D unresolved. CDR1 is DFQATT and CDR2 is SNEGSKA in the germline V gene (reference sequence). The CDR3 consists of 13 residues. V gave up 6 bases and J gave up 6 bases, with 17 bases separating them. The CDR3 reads CSAGSPDLKTQYF. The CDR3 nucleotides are TGCAGTGCCGGAAGTCCGGATTTAAAGACCCAGTACTTC.

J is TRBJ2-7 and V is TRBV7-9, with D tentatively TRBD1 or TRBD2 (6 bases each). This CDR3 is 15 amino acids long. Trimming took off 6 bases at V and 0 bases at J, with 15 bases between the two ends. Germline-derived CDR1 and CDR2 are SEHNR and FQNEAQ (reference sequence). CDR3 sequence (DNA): TGTGCCAGCAGAAGAGGGGGGACGGGCTCCTACGAGCAGTACTTC. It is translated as CASRRGGTGSYEQYF.

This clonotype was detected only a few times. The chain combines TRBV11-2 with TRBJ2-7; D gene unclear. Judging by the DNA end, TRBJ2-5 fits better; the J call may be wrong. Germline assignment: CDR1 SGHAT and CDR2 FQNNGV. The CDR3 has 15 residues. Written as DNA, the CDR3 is TGTGCCAGCAGCCCCGCGGTGAGATCACAAGAGACCCAGTACTTC. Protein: CASSPAVRSQETQYF.

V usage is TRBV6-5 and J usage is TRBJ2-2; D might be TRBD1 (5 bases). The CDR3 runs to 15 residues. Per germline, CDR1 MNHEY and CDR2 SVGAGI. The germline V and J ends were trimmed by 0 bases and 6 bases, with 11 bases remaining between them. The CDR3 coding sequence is TGTGCCAGCAGTTACTCGACCGGACACCCCGGGGAGCTGTTTTTT. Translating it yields CASSYSTGHPGELFF.

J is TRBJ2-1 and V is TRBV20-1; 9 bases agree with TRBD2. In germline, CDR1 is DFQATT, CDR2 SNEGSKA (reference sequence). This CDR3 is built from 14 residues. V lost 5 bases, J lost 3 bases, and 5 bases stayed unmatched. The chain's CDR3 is CSALTSGYYNEQFF. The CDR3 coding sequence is TGCAGTGCTTTGACTAGCGGATACTACAATGAGCAGTTCTTC.

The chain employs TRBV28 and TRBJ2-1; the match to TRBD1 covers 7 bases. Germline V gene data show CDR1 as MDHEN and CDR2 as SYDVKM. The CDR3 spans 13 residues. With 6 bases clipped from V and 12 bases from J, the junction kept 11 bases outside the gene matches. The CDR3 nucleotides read TGTGCCAGCAGAACCGAGACAGGGTTTAGGCAGTTCTTC. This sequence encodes CASRTETGFRQFF.

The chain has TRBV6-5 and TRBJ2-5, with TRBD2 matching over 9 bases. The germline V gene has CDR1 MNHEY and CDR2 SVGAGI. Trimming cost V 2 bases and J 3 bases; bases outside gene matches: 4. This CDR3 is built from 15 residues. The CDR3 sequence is CASSYVASGKETQYF. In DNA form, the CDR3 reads TGTGCCAGCAGTTACGTGGCTAGCGGGAAAGAGACCCAGTACTTC.

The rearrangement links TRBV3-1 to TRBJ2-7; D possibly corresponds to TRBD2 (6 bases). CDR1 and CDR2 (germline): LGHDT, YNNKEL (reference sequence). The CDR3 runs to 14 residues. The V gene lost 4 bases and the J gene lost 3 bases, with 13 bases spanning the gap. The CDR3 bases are TGTGCCAGCAGCCCCAGACTAGTAGGCTACGAGCAGTACTTC. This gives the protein CASSPRLVGYEQYF.

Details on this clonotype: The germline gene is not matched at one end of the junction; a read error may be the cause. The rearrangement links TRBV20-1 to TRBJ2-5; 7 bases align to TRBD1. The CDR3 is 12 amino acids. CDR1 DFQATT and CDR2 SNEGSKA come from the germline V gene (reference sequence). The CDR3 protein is CSARDRDETQYF. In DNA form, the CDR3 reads TGCAGTGCAAGAGACAGGGATGAGACCCAGTACTTC.

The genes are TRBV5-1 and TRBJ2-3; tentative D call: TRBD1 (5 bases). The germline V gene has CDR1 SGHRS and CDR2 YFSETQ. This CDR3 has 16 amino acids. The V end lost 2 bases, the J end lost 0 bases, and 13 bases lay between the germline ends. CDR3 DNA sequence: TGCGCCAGCAGCTTTACAGGAGACACTAGCACAGATACGCAGTATTTT. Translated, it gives CASSFTGDTSTDTQYF.

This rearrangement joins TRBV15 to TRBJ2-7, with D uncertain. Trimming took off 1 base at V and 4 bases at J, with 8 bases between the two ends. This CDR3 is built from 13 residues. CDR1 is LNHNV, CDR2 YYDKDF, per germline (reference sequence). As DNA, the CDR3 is TGTGCCACCAGCAGAGTATACCTTTACGAGCAGTACTTC. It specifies CATSRVYLYEQYF.

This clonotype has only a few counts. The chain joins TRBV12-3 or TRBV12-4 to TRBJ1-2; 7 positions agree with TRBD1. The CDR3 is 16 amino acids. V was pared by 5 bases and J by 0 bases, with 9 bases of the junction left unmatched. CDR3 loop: CASSTRDRLTNYGYTF. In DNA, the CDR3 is TGTGCCAGCAGTACCCGGGACAGACTTACTAACTATGGCTACACCTTC.